This T cell receptor beta chain stems from a study of cytomegalovirus exposure and HLA in healthy donors. Points from the study as a whole: Versus the approximately 670-donor mean, an Asian-associated ancestry cluster reportedly showed fewer N-insertions in a later analysis. Across donors, presence/absence analyses took sequencing depth to be roughly uniform. Analysis was carried out at a later point, and it linked a missense DCLRE1C variant to TCR beta V- and J-gene trimming.

This clone was seen once. Its antigen is unidentified. V lost 4 bases and J lost 4; bases outside the gene matches: 8. This CDR3 spans 16 amino acids. Germline loops: CDR1 SGHTA, CDR2 FQGNSA. PCR involved 60 Vbeta and 13 Jbeta primers. TCRdb's table, derived via immunoSEQ multiplex PCR, lists solely in-frame clones and lacks some. This table has roughly 180,000 clones, about four fifths appearing once. Sequenced material: PBMCs. The rearrangement joins TRBV7-2 to TRBJ2-3, with 10 bases matching TRBD1. The receptor's source is a woman in her twenties or thirties in good health and CMV-seropositive. In DNA, the CDR3 is TGTGCCAGCAGCTCCCGACAGGGGGCATTAGCAGATACGCAGTATTTT. Translation gives CASSSRQGALADTQYF. The complete variable domain, with remaining parts taken from reference TRBV7-2 and TRBJ2-3, reads GAGVSQSPSNKVTEKGKDVELRCDPISGHTALYWYRQSLGQGLEFLIYFQGNSAPDKSGLPSDRFSAERTGGSVSTLTIQRTQQEDSAVYLCASSSRQGALADTQYFGPGTRLTVL.